Included here is one T cell receptor (beta chain) sequence, with context. Its antigen is as yet unknown. The data belong to a study of OX40 agonist ivuxolimab in advanced cancers. For the study at large: Patients assigned to dose escalation were diagnosed with hepatocellular carcinoma, melanoma, renal cell or head and neck cancer. General study results and limits: The study found that CD8+ T cells averaged more expanded clones than CD4+. At doses 0.1 to 3.0 mg/kg, CD4+ and CD8+ clones expanded.

Here immunoSEQ multiplex PCR was the method, and the copy in TCRdb shows in-frame clones only, minus some. The sample has some 77,000 clones, roughly 88% seen once. Germline lookup yields CDR1 SGHTA and CDR2 FQGNSA. V gave up 2 bases and J gave up 4 bases, with 17 bases separating them. This CDR3 is 17 amino acids long. The origin of this receptor is an adult with an advanced solid tumor such as melanoma, head and neck, liver or kidney cancer. The sequencing used CD4+ or CD8+ T cells sorted from blood, collected in a trial of the OX40 agonist ivuxolimab. V and J are TRBV7-2 and TRBJ2-2; D might be TRBD1 (6 bases). Here the CDR3 reads CASSLRLGAQGTGELFF. The DNA of the CDR3 is TGTGCCAGCAGCTTAAGGCTGGGGGCGCAGGGCACCGGGGAGCTGTTTTTT.